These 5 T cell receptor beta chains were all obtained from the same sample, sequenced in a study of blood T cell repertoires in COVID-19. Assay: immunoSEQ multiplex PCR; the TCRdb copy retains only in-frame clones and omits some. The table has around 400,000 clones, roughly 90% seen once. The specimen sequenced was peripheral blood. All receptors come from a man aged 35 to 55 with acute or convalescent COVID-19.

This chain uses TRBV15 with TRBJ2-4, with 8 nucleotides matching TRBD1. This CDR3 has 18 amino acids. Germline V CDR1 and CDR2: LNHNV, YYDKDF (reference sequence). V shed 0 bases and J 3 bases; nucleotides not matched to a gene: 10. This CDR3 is CATSREGQETFIKNIQYF. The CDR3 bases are TGTGCCACCAGCAGAGAGGGACAGGAGACCTTTATCAAAAACATTCAGTACTTC.

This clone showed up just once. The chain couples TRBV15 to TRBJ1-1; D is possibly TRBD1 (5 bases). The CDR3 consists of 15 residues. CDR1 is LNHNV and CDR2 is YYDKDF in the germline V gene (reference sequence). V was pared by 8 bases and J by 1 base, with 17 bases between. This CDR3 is CATSGGGTPNTEAFF. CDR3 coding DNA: TGTGCCACCTCCGGAGGCGGGACCCCGAACACTGAAGCTTTCTTT.

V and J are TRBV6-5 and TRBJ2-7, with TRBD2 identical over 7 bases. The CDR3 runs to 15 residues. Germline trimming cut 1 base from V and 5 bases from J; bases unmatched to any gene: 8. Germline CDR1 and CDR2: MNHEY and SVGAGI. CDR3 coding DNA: TGTGCCAGCAGTTACTACGGCGGGAGTCGAGACGAGCAGTACTTC. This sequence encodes CASSYYGGSRDEQYF.

As DNA, the CDR3 is TGTGCCTGGAGTGTGAGCGCGGGCTCCTACAATGAGCAGTTCTTC. As protein: CAWSVSAGSYNEQFF. The chain couples TRBV30 to TRBJ2-1, with TRBD2 as a possible D gene (5 bases). V was pared by 0 bases and J by 0 bases, with 9 bases between. Germline lookup yields CDR1 GTSNPN and CDR2 SVGIG (reference sequence). The CDR3 has 15 residues. The variable domain in full, completed from reference TRBV30 and TRBJ2-1, reads SQTIHQWPATLVQPVGSPLSLECTVEGTSNPNLYWYRQAAGRGLQLLFYSVGIGQISSEVPQNLSASRPQDRQFILSSKKLLLSDSGFYLCAWSVSAGSYNEQFFGPGTRLTVL.

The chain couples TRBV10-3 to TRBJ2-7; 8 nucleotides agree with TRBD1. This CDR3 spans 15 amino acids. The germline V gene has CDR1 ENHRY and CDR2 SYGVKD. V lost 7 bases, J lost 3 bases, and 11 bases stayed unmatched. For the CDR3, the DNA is TGTGCCATCATTGATGACAGGGGCCGAGGCTACGAGCAGTACTTC. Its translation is CAIIDDRGRGYEQYF.